These 9 T cell receptor beta chains were sequenced from one sample in a study of blood T cell repertoires in COVID-19. The protocol was immunoSEQ multiplex PCR, while the TCRdb copy is restricted to in-frame clones and leaves out a portion. The sample lists roughly 240,000 clones; more than 80% were seen once. Sequenced sample: PBMCs or T cells enriched from blood (not recorded which). The receptors derive from a man aged 45-65 years who had been exposed to COVID-19.

The CDR3 sequence: CSSSGGYDGGELFF. The CDR3 DNA reads TGCAGTAGTAGCGGGGGGTATGATGGCGGGGAGCTGTTTTTT. The chain uses TRBV29-1 and TRBJ2-2; 10 nucleotides match TRBD2. The length of the CDR3 is 14 residues. Germline V CDR1 and CDR2: SQVTM, ANQGSEA.

This sequence joins TRBV9 and TRBJ2-2; unclear D gene. Trimming removed 0 bases from V and 2 bases from J, with 8 bases in between. The CDR3 is 15 amino acids. In germline, CDR1 is SGDLS, CDR2 YYNGEE. Written as DNA, the CDR3 is TGTGCCAGCAGCGTAGGGTTAGAAAACACCGGGGAGCTGTTTTTT. The encoded protein is CASSVGLENTGELFF. Combining the CDR3 with reference TRBV9 and TRBJ2-2 gives the whole variable domain DSGVTQTPKHLITATGQRVTLRCSPRSGDLSVYWYQQSLDQGLQFLIQYYNGEERAKGNILERFSAQQFPDLHSELNLSSLELGDSALYFCASSVGLENTGELFFGEGSRLTVL.

This clone turned up a few times. The chain couples TRBV30 to TRBJ1-3; tentatively, D is TRBD1 (5 bases). V was clipped by 0 bases and J by 2 bases, with 8 bases between them. Per germline, CDR1 GTSNPN and CDR2 SVGIG (reference sequence). This CDR3 comprises 14 residues. CDR3 residues: CAWSVTGAGNTIYF. In nucleotides, the CDR3 is TGTGCCTGGAGTGTAACGGGGGCTGGAAACACCATATATTTT.

V is TRBV19 and J is TRBJ1-1, with D possibly TRBD1 on 6 matching bases. This CDR3 spans 13 amino acids. Germline CDR1 is LNHDA and CDR2 is SQIVND (reference sequence). Trimming removed 8 bases at V and 1 base at J, with 11 bases between. CDR3 in amino acids: CASGGRTNTEAFF. The CDR3 nucleotides read TGTGCCAGTGGGGGCAGGACGAACACTGAAGCTTTCTTT.

CDR3 nucleotides: TGCGCCAGCAGCCAAGCGTACCAAGAGACCCAGTACTTC. Amino acids: CASSQAYQETQYF. This chain joins TRBV4-1 and TRBJ2-5, with D unclear. The CDR3 totals 13 residues. Germline CDR1 reads MGHRA; CDR2 reads YSYEKL. V was pared by 1 base and J by 0 bases, with 3 bases between.

The chain joins TRBV4-1 to TRBJ2-3, with D uncertain. CDR1 is MGHRA and CDR2 is YSYEKL in the germline V gene. The CDR3 loop spans 16 amino acids. V was shortened by 1 base and J by 1 base, with 12 bases between the two germline ends. CDR3 nucleotide sequence: TGCGCCAGCAGCCAAGTCCAGCGATGGGGCACAGATACGCAGTATTTT. This sequence encodes CASSQVQRWGTDTQYF.

The chain couples TRBV5-1 to TRBJ1-6; 8 nucleotides align to TRBD1. CDR3 length: 15 residues. After removal of 4 bases from V and 7 bases from J, the junction contained 7 bases not matched to a gene. Germline-derived CDR1 and CDR2 are SGHRS and YFSETQ. The CDR3 sequence: CASSARGPGNSPLHF. CDR3 DNA sequence: TGCGCCAGCAGCGCCAGGGGGCCGGGAAATTCACCCCTCCACTTT.

This clone appeared a single time. The chain is built from TRBV9 and TRBJ2-3, with a possible D match to TRBD2 (5 bases). V lost 2 bases and J lost 2, with 9 bases in between. The CDR3 contains 14 residues. Germline V lookup: CDR1 SGDLS, CDR2 YYNGEE. The CDR3 DNA sequence: TGTGCCAGCAGCGTTAGAGGGAACACAGATACGCAGTATTTT. Translated, it gives CASSVRGNTDTQYF. The variable domain in full, completed from reference TRBV9 and TRBJ2-3, reads DSGVTQTPKHLITATGQRVTLRCSPRSGDLSVYWYQQSLDQGLQFLIQYYNGEERAKGNILERFSAQQFPDLHSELNLSSLELGDSALYFCASSVRGNTDTQYFGPGTRLTVL.

The chain joins TRBV7-9 to TRBJ1-1; tentatively, D is TRBD1 (5 bases). The V gene's germline CDR1 is SEHNR and CDR2 FQNEAQ (reference sequence). CDR3 size: 14 residues. Trimming took off 2 bases at V and 6 bases at J, with 13 bases between the two ends. The chain's CDR3 is CASSLYRGLSEAFF. Here the CDR3 DNA reads TGTGCCAGCAGCTTATACCGGGGACTTTCTGAAGCTTTCTTT.